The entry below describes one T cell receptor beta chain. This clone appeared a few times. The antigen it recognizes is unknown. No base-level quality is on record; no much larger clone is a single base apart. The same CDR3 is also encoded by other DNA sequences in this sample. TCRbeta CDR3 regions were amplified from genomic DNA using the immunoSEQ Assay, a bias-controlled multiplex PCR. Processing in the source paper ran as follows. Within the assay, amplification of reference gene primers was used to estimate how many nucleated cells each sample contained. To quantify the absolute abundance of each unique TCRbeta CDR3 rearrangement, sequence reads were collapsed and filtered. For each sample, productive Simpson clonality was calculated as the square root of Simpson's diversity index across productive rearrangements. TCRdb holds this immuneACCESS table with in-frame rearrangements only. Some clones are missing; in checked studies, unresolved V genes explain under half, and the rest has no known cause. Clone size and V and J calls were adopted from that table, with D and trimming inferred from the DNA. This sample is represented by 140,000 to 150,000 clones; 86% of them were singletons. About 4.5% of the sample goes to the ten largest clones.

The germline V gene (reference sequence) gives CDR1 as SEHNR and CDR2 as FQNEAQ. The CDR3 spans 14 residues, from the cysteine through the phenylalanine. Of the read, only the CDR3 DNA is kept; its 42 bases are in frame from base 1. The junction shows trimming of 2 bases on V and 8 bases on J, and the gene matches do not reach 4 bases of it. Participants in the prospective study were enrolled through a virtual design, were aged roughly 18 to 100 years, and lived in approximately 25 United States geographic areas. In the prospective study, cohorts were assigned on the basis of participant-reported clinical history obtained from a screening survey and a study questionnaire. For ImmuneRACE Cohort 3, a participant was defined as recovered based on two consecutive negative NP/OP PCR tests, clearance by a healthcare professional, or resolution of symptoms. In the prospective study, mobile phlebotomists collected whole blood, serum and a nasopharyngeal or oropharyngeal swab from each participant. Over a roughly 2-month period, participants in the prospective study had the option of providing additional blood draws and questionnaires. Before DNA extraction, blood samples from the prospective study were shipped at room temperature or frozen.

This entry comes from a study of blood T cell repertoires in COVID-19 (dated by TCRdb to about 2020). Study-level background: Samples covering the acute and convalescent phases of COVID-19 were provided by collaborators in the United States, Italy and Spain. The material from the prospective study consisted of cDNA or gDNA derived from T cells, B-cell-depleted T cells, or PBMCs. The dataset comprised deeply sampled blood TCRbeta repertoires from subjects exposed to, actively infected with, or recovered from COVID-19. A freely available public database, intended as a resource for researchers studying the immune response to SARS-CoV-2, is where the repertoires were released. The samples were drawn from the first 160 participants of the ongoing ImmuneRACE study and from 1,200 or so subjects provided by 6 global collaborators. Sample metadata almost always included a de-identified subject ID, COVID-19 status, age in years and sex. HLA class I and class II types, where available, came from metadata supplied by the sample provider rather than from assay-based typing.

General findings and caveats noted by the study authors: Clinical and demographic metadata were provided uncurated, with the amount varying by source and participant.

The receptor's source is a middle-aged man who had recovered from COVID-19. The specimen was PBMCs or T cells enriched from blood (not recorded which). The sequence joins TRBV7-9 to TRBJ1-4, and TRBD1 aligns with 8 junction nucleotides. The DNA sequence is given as TGTGCCAGCAGCTTACAGGGGGCAGGAGAAAAACTGTTTTTT. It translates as CASSLQGAGEKLFF.